Presented here are 19 T cell receptor beta chains from one specimen sequenced in a study of shared clonotypes between healthy human individuals. The table came from immunoSEQ multiplex PCR; TCRdb's copy has only in-frame clones and leaves some out. In the table there are approximately 2.5 million clones, around nine tenths of which are singletons. Sequenced: naive CD4+ T cells sorted from blood. Subset indicated: CD45RA+ positively selected. The receptors stem from a man aged 18-30 years in good health.

A note on this clone: The junction differs from germline at one of its ends, possibly a read error. V gene TRBV9 combines with J gene TRBJ2-2, with D tentatively TRBD1 or TRBD2 (6 bases each). The CDR3 has 18 residues. Per the germline V gene, CDR1 is SGDLS and CDR2 is YYNGEE. CDR3 in DNA: TGTGCCAGCAGCGTAGACCCCGCAGGGGCAGGAGCGACCGGGGGGCTGTTTTTT. Residues: CASSVDPAGAGATGGLFF. Looking up the rest from reference TRBV9 and TRBJ2-2 gives the full variable domain: DSGVTQTPKHLITATGQRVTLRCSPRSGDLSVYWYQQSLDQGLQFLIQYYNGEERAKGNILERFSAQQFPDLHSELNLSSLELGDSALYFCASSVDPAGAGATGGLFFGEGSRLTVL.

V gene TRBV6-1 combines with J gene TRBJ2-1, with 11 bases lining up with TRBD2. V shed 2 bases, J shed 8 bases, and the junction held 11 bases outside the gene matches. The germline V gene has CDR1 MNHNS and CDR2 SASEGT. CDR3 length: 17 amino acids. CDR3 residues: CASSEPWIAGGLYEQFF. CDR3 bases: TGTGCCAGCAGTGAACCCTGGATAGCGGGGGGGCTATATGAGCAGTTCTTC.

Remarks on this clone: This specimen includes other DNA sequences encoding the same CDR3. The chain is built from TRBV11-2 and TRBJ1-5; D is ambiguous. The CDR3 loop spans 15 amino acids. Trimming took 0 bases from V and 1 from J, leaving 7 bases between them. Germline V gene sequence: CDR1 SGHAT, CDR2 FQNNGV. The DNA of the CDR3 is TGTGCCAGCAGCTTAGAAGGGAGGAGCAATCAGCCCCAGCATTTT. It translates to CASSLEGRSNQPQHF.

As regards this clone: The same CDR3 also results from other DNA sequences found in this sample. The chain uses TRBV28 and TRBJ2-7; maybe TRBD2 (6 bases). The CDR3 has 12 residues. V was shortened by 6 bases and J by 0 bases, with 6 bases between the two germline ends. Germline assignment: CDR1 MDHEN and CDR2 SYDVKM. DNA for the CDR3: TGTGCCAGCAGCGGGAGCTCCTACGAGCAGTACTTC. Protein product: CASSGSSYEQYF.

In this sample, this clone turned up once. This sequence joins TRBV18 and TRBJ1-1, with unresolved D. Trimming stripped 6 bases from V and 3 bases from J, with 17 bases between. CDR3 size: 15 residues. Germline V gives CDR1 KGHSH, CDR2 LQKENI. Written as DNA, the CDR3 is TGTGCCAGCTCCCTGCTTGGTGGGTCGGACACTGAAGCTTTCTTT. Residues: CASSLLGGSDTEAFF.

The chain combines TRBV28 with TRBJ1-1; D gene uncertain. This CDR3 contains 12 residues. Germline CDR1 and CDR2: MDHEN and SYDVKM. Trimming removed 6 bases at V and 5 bases at J, with 10 bases between. The CDR3 DNA follows: TGTGCCAGCAGAGAGACTGAAACTGAAGCTTTCTTT. Translated: CASRETETEAFF.

This chain connects TRBV10-3 to TRBJ2-7; 7 bases map to TRBD2. The trim removed 3 bases at V and 3 bases at J, leaving 8 bases unmatched. Germline V gene data show CDR1 as ENHRY and CDR2 as SYGVKD. The CDR3 length is 15 residues. The CDR3 DNA follows: TGTGCCATCAGTGACCCAGTGCGGGGGATCTACGAGCAGTACTTC. Amino acid sequence: CAISDPVRGIYEQYF.

The V and J genes are TRBV5-1 and TRBJ1-3; the D is unclear. The germline CDR1 and CDR2 sequences are SGHRS and YFSETQ. The CDR3 length is 15 residues. Deletions cut 4 bases from V and 1 base from J, with 12 bases between. The CDR3, as DNA: TGCGCCAGCAGCCCTTCCCCAGGTTCTGGAAACACCATATATTTT. Its protein product is CASSPSPGSGNTIYF.

The chain has TRBV2 and TRBJ2-1; 9 nucleotides agree with TRBD2. The J segment lost 0 bases and the V segment lost 9 bases, leaving 6 bases of the junction unmatched. The CDR3 loop spans 15 amino acids. Germline CDR1 SNHLY, CDR2 FYNNEI. The CDR3: CASRAGGPSYNEQFF. CDR3 coding DNA: TGTGCCAGTCGAGCGGGAGGCCCCTCCTACAATGAGCAGTTCTTC.

The chain recombines TRBV11-2 with TRBJ1-3; 8 nucleotides match TRBD1. V was clipped by 7 bases and J by 0 bases; unmatched bases: 11. Germline loops: CDR1 SGHAT, CDR2 FQNNGV. The CDR3 is 17 residues long. The CDR3 is CASTFLGQGFSGNTIYF. Here the CDR3 DNA reads TGTGCCAGCACCTTCTTAGGACAGGGCTTCTCTGGAAACACCATATATTTT.

Turning to this clone: Different DNA sequences within this sample yield the same CDR3. This chain connects TRBV5-1 to TRBJ2-1; no clear D gene. Germline V lookup: CDR1 SGHRS, CDR2 YFSETQ. This CDR3 has 12 residues. The ends were cut back, 0 bases at V and 6 bases at J, with 4 bases in the middle. The CDR3 sequence is CASSLVVNEQFF. CDR3 DNA sequence: TGCGCCAGCAGCTTGGTAGTCAATGAGCAGTTCTTC.

V and J are TRBV15 and TRBJ2-2; D remains unclear. The CDR3 extends over 17 amino acids. Germline V gene lookup returns CDR1 LNHNV and CDR2 YYDKDF (reference sequence). V was clipped by 1 base and J by 0 bases, with 12 bases between them. CDR3 sequence: CATSRASGWSNTGELFF. The CDR3, as DNA: TGTGCCACCAGCAGAGCCTCTGGGTGGTCGAACACCGGGGAGCTGTTTTTT.

The chain joins TRBV6-1 to TRBJ1-1; 7 nucleotides agree with TRBD1. Germline V lookup: CDR1 MNHNS, CDR2 SASEGT. The CDR3 is 15 amino acids. J lost 3 bases, V lost 11 bases, and 15 bases had no gene match. The CDR3 DNA is TGTGCCGGCCAAGGGGGCGCATCGGTGGACACTGAAGCTTTCTTT. It specifies CAGQGGASVDTEAFF.

As for this clone: Other DNA sequences in this specimen translate into the identical CDR3. The chain employs TRBV5-1 and TRBJ2-7, with TRBD1 as a possible D gene (6 bases). The CDR3 extends over 15 amino acids. Germline assignment: CDR1 SGHRS and CDR2 YFSETQ. V lost 0 bases and J lost 3, with 13 bases in between. CDR3 nucleotides: TGCGCCAGCAGCTTGGCCCCCGGACAGAGCTACGAGCAGTACTTC. It specifies CASSLAPGQSYEQYF.

The rearrangement links TRBV6-5 to TRBJ2-1; the match to TRBD2 covers 11 bases. CDR3 length: 15 residues. With V trimmed by 6 bases and J by 5 bases, 6 bases remained unmatched. Germline CDR1 and CDR2: MNHEY and SVGAGI. CDR3 sequence: CASSNSGGANNEQFF. Here the CDR3 DNA reads TGTGCCAGCAGCAATAGCGGGGGGGCCAACAATGAGCAGTTCTTC.

The chain employs TRBV5-6 and TRBJ2-5, with a weak D call TRBD1 (6 bases). The CDR3 consists of 13 residues. The V end was cut by 2 bases, the J end by 3 bases, with 8 bases between. The germline V gene has CDR1 SGHDT and CDR2 YYEEEE. CDR3 nucleotide sequence: TGTGCCAGCAGCTTCACAGGGAAAGAGACCCAGTACTTC. This gives the protein CASSFTGKETQYF. Combining the CDR3 with reference TRBV5-6 and TRBJ2-5 gives the whole variable domain DAGVTQSPTHLIKTRGQQVTLRCSPKSGHDTVSWYQQALGQGPQFIFQYYEEEERQRGNFPDRFSGHQFPNYSSELNVNALLLGDSALYLCASSFTGKETQYFGPGTRLLVL.

This clone has a single count. This chain's CDR3 is CASSRTGQWEQYF. The DNA for the CDR3 is TGTGCCAGCAGTAGAACCGGGCAGTGGGAGCAGTACTTC. The chain couples TRBV2 to TRBJ2-5; maybe TRBD2 (5 bases). The V end was cut by 5 bases, the J end by 11 bases, with 18 bases between. Germline CDR1 is SNHLY and CDR2 is FYNNEI. This CDR3 comprises 13 residues.

The V call is TRBV4-1, the J call TRBJ1-2; tentative D call: TRBD1 (6 bases). The germline V gene encodes CDR1 MGHRA and CDR2 YSYEKL. The V and J ends lost 6 bases and 4 bases respectively, with 18 bases between them. This CDR3 is 15 amino acids long. This CDR3 reads CASSSEGGHGYGYTF. CDR3 DNA: TGCGCCAGCAGTTCCGAGGGGGGGCACGGCTATGGCTACACCTTC.

This chain joins TRBV21-1 and TRBJ2-2; the DNA was not compared with TRBD1, the D call given in the table. TRBV21-1 is described as a pseudogene. The CDR3 extends over 16 amino acids. This chain's CDR3 is CASSKEASGRTGELFF. The CDR3 nucleotides read TGTGCCAGCAGCAAAGAGGCGTCAGGGCGGACCGGGGAGCTGTTTTTT.